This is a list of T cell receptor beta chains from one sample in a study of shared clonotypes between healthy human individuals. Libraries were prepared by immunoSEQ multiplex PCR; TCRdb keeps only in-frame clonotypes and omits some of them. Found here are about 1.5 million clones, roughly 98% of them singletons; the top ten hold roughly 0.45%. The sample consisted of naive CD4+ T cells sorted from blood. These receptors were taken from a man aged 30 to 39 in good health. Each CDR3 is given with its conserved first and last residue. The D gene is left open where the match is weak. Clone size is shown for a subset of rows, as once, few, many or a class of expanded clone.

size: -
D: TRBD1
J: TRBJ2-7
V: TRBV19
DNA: TGTGCCAGTAGAGATATCGGACAGGGAACCTACGAGCAGTACTTC
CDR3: CASRDIGQGTYEQYF

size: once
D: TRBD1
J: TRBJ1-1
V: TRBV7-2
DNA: TGTGCCAGCAGCCGAGTAACGACAGGGTTGACTGAAGCTTTCTTT
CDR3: CASSRVTTGLTEAFF

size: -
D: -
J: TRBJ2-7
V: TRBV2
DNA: TGTGCCAGCAGTGTTCTTTACGAGCAGTACTTC
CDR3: CASSVLYEQYF

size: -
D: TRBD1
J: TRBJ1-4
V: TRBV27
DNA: TGTGCCAGCAGCAAGGGGGCGCAACTGTTTTTT
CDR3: CASSKGAQLFF

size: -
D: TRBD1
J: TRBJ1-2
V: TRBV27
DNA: TGTGCCAGCAGCCGACAGGGGGAATATGGCTACACCTTC
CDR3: CASSRQGEYGYTF

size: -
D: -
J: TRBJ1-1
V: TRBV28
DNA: TGTGCCAGCAGTTTGTCGCGGGGTTGGGACACTGAAGCTTTCTTT
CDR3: CASSLSRGWDTEAFF

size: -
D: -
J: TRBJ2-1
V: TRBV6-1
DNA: TGTGCCAGCAGTGGGGCAAATGAGCAGTTCTTC
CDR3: CASSGANEQFF

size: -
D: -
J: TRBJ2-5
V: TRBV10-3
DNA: TGTGCCATCGGGCGTCGGGGCGGACAAGAGACCCAGTACTTC
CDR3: CAIGRRGGQETQYF

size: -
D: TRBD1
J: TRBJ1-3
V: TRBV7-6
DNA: TGTGCCAGCAGCTCGTACAGGGGCGTCAGCTCTGGAAACACCATATATTTT
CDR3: CASSSYRGVSSGNTIYF

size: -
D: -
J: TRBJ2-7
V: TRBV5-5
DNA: TGTGCCAGCAGCCCCATTCTCCACTCCTACGAGCAGTACTTC
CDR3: CASSPILHSYEQYF

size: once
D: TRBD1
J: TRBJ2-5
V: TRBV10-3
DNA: TGTGCCATCAGAAGAGGACAGGACCAAGAGACCCAGTACTTC
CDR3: CAIRRGQDQETQYF

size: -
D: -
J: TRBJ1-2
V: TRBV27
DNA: TGTGCCAGCAGTTCTACAGGAGACTATGGCTACACCTTC
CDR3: CASSSTGDYGYTF

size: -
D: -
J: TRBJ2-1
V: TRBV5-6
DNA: TGTGCCAGCAGGTTACTAGTTTCTGAGCAGTTCTTC
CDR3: CASRLLVSEQFF

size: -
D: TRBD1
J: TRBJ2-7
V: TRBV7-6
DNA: TGTGCCAGCAGCCGACATACGGGACAGGGGGGTTACGAGCAGTACTTC
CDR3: CASSRHTGQGGYEQYF

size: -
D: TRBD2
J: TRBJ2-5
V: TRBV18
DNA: TGTGCCAGCGGGACTAGCGGGACCCAAGAGACCCAGTACTTC
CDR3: CASGTSGTQETQYF

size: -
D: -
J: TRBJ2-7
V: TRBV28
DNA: TGTGCCAGCAGTTTAGGGCGGATTCAGGAGCAGTACTTC
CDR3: CASSLGRIQEQYF

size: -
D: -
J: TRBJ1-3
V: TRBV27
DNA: TGTGCCAGCAGTTCGCACCGGGGCAACCGTGGAGGAAACACCATATATTTT
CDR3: CASSSHRGNRGGNTIYF

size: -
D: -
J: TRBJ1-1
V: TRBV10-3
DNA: TGTGCCATCAGTGAGTCACCTGGGGTGAACACTGAAGCTTTCTTT
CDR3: CAISESPGVNTEAFF

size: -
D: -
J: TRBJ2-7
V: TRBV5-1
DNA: TGCGCCAGCAGCTCGGATAAGGGGTACCGCTCCTACGAGCAGTACTTC
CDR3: CASSSDKGYRSYEQYF

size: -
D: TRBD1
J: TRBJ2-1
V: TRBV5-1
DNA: TGCGCCAGCAGCTCGGGGACAGGGGGATACAATGAGCAGTTCTTC
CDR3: CASSSGTGGYNEQFF

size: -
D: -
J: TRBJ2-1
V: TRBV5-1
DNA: TGCGCCAGCAGCTTGGTGGAGGGTTGGATGGATGAGCAGTTCTTC
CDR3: CASSLVEGWMDEQFF

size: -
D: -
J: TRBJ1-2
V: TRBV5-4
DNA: TGTGCCAGCAGCACGTCGACAGAGAAATTTACCTATGGCTACACCTTC
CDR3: CASSTSTEKFTYGYTF

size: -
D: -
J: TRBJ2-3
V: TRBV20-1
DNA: TGCAGTCCCTTCACAGATACGCAGTATTTT
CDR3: CSPFTDTQYF

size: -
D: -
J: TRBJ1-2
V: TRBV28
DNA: TGTGCCAGCAGCCATATACTGACACCCTCTGCGGGCTACACCTTC
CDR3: CASSHILTPSAGYTF

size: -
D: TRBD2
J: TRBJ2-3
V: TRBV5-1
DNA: TGCGCCAGCAGCTTGGCGGGCCAAGCGGGAGTCACAGATACGCAGTATTTT
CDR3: CASSLAGQAGVTDTQYF

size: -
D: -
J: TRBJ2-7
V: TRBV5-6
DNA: TGTGCCAGCACCTCCTCCGCACAGTACGAGCAGTACTTC
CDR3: CASTSSAQYEQYF

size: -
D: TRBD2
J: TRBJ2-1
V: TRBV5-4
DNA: TGTGCCAGCAGCTTGGTGGGGCGGGAGAAGGGCGATGAGCAGTTCTTC
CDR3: CASSLVGREKGDEQFF

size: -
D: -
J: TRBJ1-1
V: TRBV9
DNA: TGTGCCAGCAGCGCGACAGTCGGGAAAACTACTGAAGCTTTCTTT
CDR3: CASSATVGKTTEAFF

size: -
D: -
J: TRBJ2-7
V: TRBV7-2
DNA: TGTGCCAGCAGCTTAGGGTTGGGCTACCTCTACGAGCAGTACTTC
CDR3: CASSLGLGYLYEQYF

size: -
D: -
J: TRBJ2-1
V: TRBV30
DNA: TGTGCCTGGAGTGAAATCTTTGCTTCCTACAATGAGCAGTTCTTC
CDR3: CAWSEIFASYNEQFF

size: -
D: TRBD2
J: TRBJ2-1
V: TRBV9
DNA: TGTGCCAGCAGCGCCTCCGGGGCTAGCGGTTTTCAGTTCTTC
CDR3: CASSASGASGFQFF

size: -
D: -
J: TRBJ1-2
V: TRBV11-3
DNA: TGTGCCAGCAGCTTAGGGACGGCGGCAGGCTCGGCTTTTAACTATGGCTACACCTTC
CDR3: CASSLGTAAGSAFNYGYTF

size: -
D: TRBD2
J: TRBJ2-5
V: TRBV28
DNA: TGTGCCAGCGTTTCTAGCGGGAGGGCTTTTCAAGAGACCCAGTACTTC
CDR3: CASVSSGRAFQETQYF

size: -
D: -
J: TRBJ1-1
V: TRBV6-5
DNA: TGTGCCAGCAACCCTCGGCGCATCACGAACACTGAAGCTTTCTTT
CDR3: CASNPRRITNTEAFF

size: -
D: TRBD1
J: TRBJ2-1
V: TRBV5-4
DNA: TGTGCCAGCAGCCCCTTCCGGGACAGGGCTAATAATGAGCAGTTCTTC
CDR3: CASSPFRDRANNEQFF

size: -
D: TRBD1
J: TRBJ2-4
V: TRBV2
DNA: TGTGCCAGCACTGAGGGACAGACTAAAAACATTCAGTACTTC
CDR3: CASTEGQTKNIQYF

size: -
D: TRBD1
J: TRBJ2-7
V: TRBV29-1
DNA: TGCAGCGTGGGACAGGGAAGGGACTACGAGCAGTACTTC
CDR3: CSVGQGRDYEQYF

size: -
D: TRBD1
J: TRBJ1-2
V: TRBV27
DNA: TGTGCCAGCAGTCACCGACGGACAGGGGACGGCTACACCTTC
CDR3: CASSHRRTGDGYTF

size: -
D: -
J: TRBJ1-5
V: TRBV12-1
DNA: TGTGCCAGCAGTCTTACGTTCAGGGAGTGGGATCAGCCCCAGCATTTT
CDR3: CASSLTFREWDQPQHF

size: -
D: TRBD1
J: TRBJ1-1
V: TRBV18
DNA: TGTGCCAGCTCACCTGGACAGGCGAACACTGAAGCTTTCTTT
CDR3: CASSPGQANTEAFF

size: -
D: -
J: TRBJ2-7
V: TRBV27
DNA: TGTGCCAGCAGTTCCCTGTGGCAAATAAGCTACGAGCAGTACTTC
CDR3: CASSSLWQISYEQYF

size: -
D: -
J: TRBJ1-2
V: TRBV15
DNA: TGTGCCACCAGCAGAGGCTTTGGGGGGGTTTATGGCTACACCTTC
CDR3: CATSRGFGGVYGYTF

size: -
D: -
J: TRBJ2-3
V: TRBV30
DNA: TGTGCCTGGAGTAGCGGAGATACGCAGTATTTT
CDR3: CAWSSGDTQYF

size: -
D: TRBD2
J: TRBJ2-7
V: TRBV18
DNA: TGTGCCAGCTCACCAAGAGGAATAGCGGGAGGATTCTCGGGGGAGCAGTACTTC
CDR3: CASSPRGIAGGFSGEQYF

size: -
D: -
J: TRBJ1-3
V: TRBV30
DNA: TGTGCCTGGAGAGTAGGGGACACCCCTGGAAACACCATATATTTT
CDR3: CAWRVGDTPGNTIYF

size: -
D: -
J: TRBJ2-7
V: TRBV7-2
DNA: TGTGCCAGCAGCTTAGATAAGAGCGAGCAGTACTTC
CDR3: CASSLDKSEQYF

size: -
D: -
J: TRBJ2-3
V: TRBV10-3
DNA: TGTGCCATCAAAGGTTACGGCAACACAGATACGCAGTATTTT
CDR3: CAIKGYGNTDTQYF